The 32 T cell receptor beta chains in this list originate from one sample, sequenced in a study of CD8+CD57+ T cells in acquired aplastic anemia. According to the study, genomic DNA was the template for TCR beta VDJ and CDR3 profiling. In TCRdb, the reads were re-called with MiXCR into one record per CDR3 protein. The sample contains about 110,000 distinct CDR3 sequences, about half of which appear only once. The sequenced sample was sorted CD4+, CD8+, or CD8+CD57+ T cells (not recorded which) from PBMCs. The receptors originated from a human donor in good health, serving as a control.

The chain links TRBV29-1 to TRBJ2-5, with 11 positions matching TRBD2. Germline-derived CDR1 and CDR2 are SQVTM and ANQGSEA. After removal of 5 bases from V and 4 bases from J, the junction contained 3 bases not matched to a gene. CDR3 length equals 13 residues. The CDR3 region is CSVLAGGRETQYF. The CDR3 DNA reads as TGCAGCGTTCTAGCGGGGGGAAGAGAGACCCAGTACTTC.

This clonotype was seen ten or more times. CDR3 bases: TGCAGCGCTGGGAGCGGTTTGGACTCCTACAATGAGCAGTTCTTC. Encoded protein: CSAGSGLDSYNEQFF. This chain links TRBV29-1 with TRBJ2-1; a possible D gene is TRBD2 (5 bases). Trimming pared 7 bases from V and 0 bases from J, leaving 16 bases between. CDR1 is SQVTM, CDR2 ANQGSEA, per germline. The CDR3 sequence is 15 residues long.

This clonotype was observed a few times. The chain couples TRBV3-1 to TRBJ2-1; 10 nucleotides match TRBD1. The V segment lost 4 bases and the J segment 4 bases; nucleotides outside the gene matches: 10. The germline CDR1 and CDR2 sequences are LGHDT and YNNKEL (reference sequence). The CDR3 sequence is 17 residues long. The CDR3, as DNA: TGTGCCAGCAGCCCAACTATGGAGGACAGGGGGTACAATGAGCAGTTCTTC. It yields the protein CASSPTMEDRGYNEQFF.

The chain has TRBV10-3 and TRBJ1-5; no definite D call. Between the trimmed V and J ends, which lost 11 bases and 0 bases, there was a span of 17 bases. The germline CDR1 and CDR2 sequences are ENHRY and SYGVKD. This CDR3 comprises 15 residues. The CDR3 here is CAAATGSYSNQPQHF. The CDR3 nucleotides read TGTGCCGCCGCTACCGGGAGTTATAGCAATCAGCCCCAGCATTTT.

This rearrangement joins TRBV7-8 to TRBJ2-1; D possibly corresponds to TRBD2 (6 bases). In germline, CDR1 is SGHVS, CDR2 FQNEAQ. The ends were cut back, 5 bases at V and 4 bases at J, with 9 bases in the middle. The CDR3 runs 13 residues. The CDR3 DNA sequence: TGTGCCAGCAGCCCCGGGGGTTACAATGAGCAGTTCTTC. Translated, it gives CASSPGGYNEQFF.

The V and J genes are TRBV25-1 and TRBJ1-1; a weak D match, TRBD1 (6 bases). The V end lost 5 bases, the J end lost 9 bases, and 13 bases lay between the germline ends. This CDR3 region has 12 residues. Germline V lookup: CDR1 MGHDK, CDR2 SYGVNS. As DNA, the CDR3 is TGTGCCAGCAGTTTACAGGGCGGTAAAGCTTTCTTT. The encoded protein is CASSLQGGKAFF. Looking up the rest from reference TRBV25-1 and TRBJ1-1 gives the full variable domain: EADIYQTPRYLVIGTGKKITLECSQTMGHDKMYWYQQDPGMELHLIHYSYGVNSTEKGDLSSESTVSRIRTEHFPLTLESARPSHTSQYLCASSLQGGKAFFGQGTRLTVV.

This clonotype was seen many times. V gene TRBV13 combines with J gene TRBJ2-2; D not resolved. In germline, CDR1 is PRHDT, CDR2 FYEKMQ (reference sequence). The V and J ends lost 4 bases and 8 bases respectively, with 11 bases between them. The CDR3 loop spans 13 amino acids. CDR3 bases: TGTGCCAGCAGCTCAGCTTATGGAGGGGAGCTGTTTTTT. Its protein is CASSSAYGGELFF.

The chain employs TRBV11-2 and TRBJ2-1, with D possibly being TRBD2 (7 bases). CDR1 SGHAT and CDR2 FQNNGV come from the germline V gene. Trimming pared 5 bases from V and 3 bases from J, leaving 11 bases between. The CDR3 runs to 14 residues. The CDR3 DNA reads as TGTGCCAGCAGCATTAGGGGGGGCTACAATGAGCAGTTCTTC. It codes for CASSIRGGYNEQFF.

V and J are TRBV4-3 and TRBJ1-2; D ambiguous. V was shortened by 0 bases and J by 7 bases, with 12 bases between the two germline ends. Germline-derived CDR1 and CDR2 are LGHNA and YSLEER. This CDR3 comprises 14 residues. DNA of the CDR3: TGCGCCAGCAGCCAAGAGGAGGCCCGGGGTGGCTACACCTTC. The encoded protein is CASSQEEARGGYTF.

This clonotype was seen more than once but under ten times. With a much larger clone just one base away, this may be a read error. V and J are TRBV11-3 and TRBJ1-1; D is undetermined. Per germline, CDR1 SGHNT and CDR2 YENEEA. The CDR3 sequence is 12 residues long. CDR3 sequence reads: CASSRAGNEASF. The CDR3 DNA sequence: TGTGCCAGCAGCCGGGCCGGGAATGAAGCTTCCTTT.

This clonotype was detected many times. The V call is TRBV9, the J call TRBJ2-1; 8 positions match TRBD2. After removal of 6 bases from V and 8 bases from J, the junction contained 7 bases not matched to a gene. This CDR3 has 13 residues. Germline assignment: CDR1 SGDLS and CDR2 YYNGEE. CDR3 in amino acids: CASNRRGGHEQFF. The DNA of the CDR3 is TGTGCCAGCAACAGACGGGGGGGGCATGAGCAGTTCTTC.

Ten or more counts support this clonotype. This chain joins TRBV11-1 and TRBJ2-3; D is unclear. Trimming took 5 bases from V and 4 from J, leaving 13 bases between them. This CDR3 has 14 amino acids. The germline CDR1 and CDR2 sequences are SGHAT and FQDESV (reference sequence). The CDR3 loop is CASSITPSPDTQYF. In DNA, the CDR3 is TGTGCCAGCAGCATCACCCCCAGTCCAGATACGCAGTATTTT. Complete variable domain (other parts from reference TRBV11-1 and TRBJ2-3): EAEVAQSPRYKITEKSQAVAFWCDPISGHATLYWYRQILGQGPELLVQFQDESVVDDSQLPKDRFSAERLKGVDSTLKIQPAELGDSAMYLCASSITPSPDTQYFGPGTRLTVL.

A note on this clonotype: Because it lacks the conserved phenylalanine or tryptophan at the end, this CDR3 is likely a read error. It is unclear where the CDR3 begins or ends on the DNA, so no DNA is shown, and the CDR3 is as TCRdb lists it. This sequence joins TRBV24-1 and TRBJ2-7; whether TRBD1, the table's D call, matches the DNA was not checked. The CDR3 length equals 11 residues, ends included. Germline V gene lookup returns CDR1 KGHDR and CDR2 SFDVKD. This chain's CDR3 is CATSEPGGELL.

The V gene is TRBV5-1, the J gene TRBJ1-1; 8 nucleotides agree with TRBD1. CDR1 is SGHRS, CDR2 YFSETQ, per germline. The J segment lost 3 bases and the V segment lost 5 bases, leaving 3 bases of the junction unmatched. The CDR3 has 13 residues. The CDR3: CASRQDRDTEAFF. The DNA for the CDR3 is TGCGCCAGCAGGCAGGACAGGGACACTGAAGCTTTCTTT.

This rearrangement joins TRBV19 to TRBJ1-5, with D possibly TRBD1 on 6 matching bases. CDR3 size: 15 residues. Trimming took 5 bases from V and 1 from J, leaving 12 bases between them. The germline V gene has CDR1 LNHDA and CDR2 SQIVND (reference sequence). This chain's CDR3 is CASSWGLGSNQPQHF. CDR3 DNA: TGTGCCAGTAGTTGGGGGCTCGGGAGCAATCAGCCCCAGCATTTT. The whole variable domain, filled in from reference TRBV19 and TRBJ1-5, reads DGGITQSPKYLFRKEGQNVTLSCEQNLNHDAMYWYRQDPGQGLRLIYYSQIVNDFQKGDIAEGYSVSREKKESFPLTVTSAQKNPTAFYLCASSWGLGSNQPQHFGDGTRLSIL.

This clonotype was counted at least ten times. The rearrangement uses TRBV6-1 and TRBJ1-1, with D maybe TRBD1 (6 bases). Trimming removed 7 bases from V and 5 bases from J, with 14 bases in between. This CDR3 comprises 13 residues. Germline V gives CDR1 MNHNS, CDR2 SASEGT. The CDR3 reads CASTYPGQTEAFF. The CDR3, as DNA: TGTGCCAGCACCTACCCCGGACAGACTGAAGCTTTCTTT.

This clonotype was found many times. The chain carries TRBV7-2 and TRBJ2-7; 11 nucleotides line up with TRBD2. Germline trimming cut 5 bases from V and 6 bases from J; bases unmatched to any gene: 6. This CDR3 spans 14 amino acids. Per germline, CDR1 SGHTA and CDR2 FQGNSA. CDR3 bases: TGTGCCAGCAGCCCGCTAGCGGGGGGTATCGAGCAGTACTTC. Translation gives CASSPLAGGIEQYF. The full variable domain, with the rest looked up from reference TRBV7-2 and TRBJ2-7, is GAGVSQSPSNKVTEKGKDVELRCDPISGHTALYWYRQSLGQGLEFLIYFQGNSAPDKSGLPSDRFSAERTGGSVSTLTIQRTQQEDSAVYLCASSPLAGGIEQYFGPGTRLTVT.

There are many counts of this clonotype. V gene TRBV12-3 or TRBV12-4 combines with J gene TRBJ1-1; maybe TRBD1 (6 bases). The germline V and J ends were trimmed by 6 bases and 5 bases, with 16 bases remaining between them. CDR3 length: 14 residues. The CDR3 spells CASREPGRGTEAFF. CDR3 nucleotide sequence: TGTGCCAGCAGGGAACCGGGGAGGGGGACTGAAGCTTTCTTT.

The V and J genes are TRBV2 and TRBJ2-5; TRBD2 is a possible D gene (6 bases). Germline V gives CDR1 SNHLY, CDR2 FYNNEI. V dropped 8 bases and J dropped 1 base, with 17 bases sitting between them. This CDR3 has 15 amino acids. CDR3 DNA sequence: TGTGCCAGCGTACCCCGTGCGGGATCCCAAGAGACCCAGTACTTC. Encoded protein: CASVPRAGSQETQYF.

The table lists this clonotype with many counts. V gene TRBV12-3 or TRBV12-4 combines with J gene TRBJ1-3; D unclear. Trimming stripped 4 bases from V and 0 bases from J, with 10 bases between. The CDR3 is made up of 15 amino acids. The CDR3 sequence: CASSSLTSSGNTIYF. Here the CDR3 DNA reads TGTGCCAGCAGTTCACTCACAAGCTCTGGAAACACCATATATTTT.

CDR3 in DNA: TGTGCCACCAGCAGACACCCGGGGGAAAACTATGGCTACACCTTC. Its translation: CATSRHPGENYGYTF. The chain is built from TRBV15 and TRBJ1-2, with a possible D match to TRBD1 (5 bases). Germline values: CDR1 LNHNV, CDR2 YYDKDF (reference sequence). The germline V and J ends were trimmed by 2 bases and 2 bases, with 12 bases remaining between them. The length of the CDR3 is 15 residues.

This clonotype was observed many times. The J gene is TRBJ2-1, the V gene TRBV6-4; a possible D gene is TRBD1 (6 bases). The CDR3 is made up of 15 amino acids. CDR1 MRHNA and CDR2 SNTAGT come from the germline V gene. V lost 3 bases and J lost 0, with 9 bases in between. CDR3: CASSEQGSSYNEQFF. CDR3 DNA: TGTGCCAGCAGTGAACAGGGAAGCTCCTACAATGAGCAGTTCTTC.

The J gene is TRBJ2-7, the V gene TRBV29-1, with 10 bases aligning to TRBD1. Looked up from germline, CDR1 is SQVTM and CDR2 is ANQGSEA. The CDR3 covers 14 residues. J was trimmed by 7 bases and V by 7 bases; bases with no gene match: 13. The DNA for the CDR3 is TGCAGCGGAGCCGGGACGGGGGACAGGGGAGAGCAGTACTTC. Its translation is CSGAGTGDRGEQYF.

The chain combines TRBV29-1 with TRBJ1-3; D is unresolved. CDR3 length: 13 amino acids. Trimming left V 3 bases short and J 4 bases short, with 10 bases between. Looked up from germline, CDR1 is SQVTM and CDR2 is ANQGSEA. CDR3 sequence (DNA): TGCAGCGTTGAGGTAGCGGGGGGAAACACCATATATTTT. This translates into CSVEVAGGNTIYF. Full variable domain (missing parts from reference TRBV29-1 and TRBJ1-3): SAVISQKPSRDICQRGTSLTIQCQVDSQVTMMFWYRQQPGQSLTLIATANQGSEATYESGFVIDKFPISRPNLTFSTLTVSNMSPEDSSIYLCSVEVAGGNTIYFGEGSWLTVV.

Points on this clonotype: Being one base from a much bigger clone, this may be a read error. The J gene is TRBJ1-2, the V gene TRBV30, with a possible D match to TRBD1 (6 bases). Germline V lookup: CDR1 GTSNPN, CDR2 SVGIG (reference sequence). The CDR3 has 15 amino acids. In DNA form, the CDR3 reads TGTGCCTGGAGTGTACTTGGGGGCCGGGGCTATGGCCACACCTTC. Amino acid sequence: CAWSVLGGRGYGHTF.

This clonotype showed up many times. This chain joins TRBV19 and TRBJ1-1; D is uncertain. V lost 9 bases, J lost 4 bases, and 15 bases lay in between. Germline CDR1 is LNHDA and CDR2 is SQIVND (reference sequence). The CDR3 covers 13 residues. The CDR3 nucleotides are TGTGCCAGCAGAGTTAGCGTAAGCACTGAAGCTTTCTTT. Translation: CASRVSVSTEAFF.

The V gene is TRBV19, the J gene TRBJ1-6; D gene uncertain. The germline V gene has CDR1 LNHDA and CDR2 SQIVND (reference sequence). The V end lost 3 bases, the J end lost 7 bases, and 10 bases lay between the germline ends. The CDR3 has 14 residues. The CDR3 is CASSMGRKNSPLHF. In DNA, the CDR3 is TGTGCCAGTAGTATGGGCAGGAAGAATTCACCCCTCCACTTT.

The rearrangement links TRBV24-1 to TRBJ1-5, with D maybe TRBD1 (5 bases). With 6 bases removed from V and 1 base from J, the gap between germline ends came to 9 bases. The CDR3 loop spans 14 amino acids. Germline CDR1 is KGHDR and CDR2 is SFDVKD. The CDR3 loop is CATSSAGSNQPQHF. The DNA of the CDR3 is TGTGCCACCAGTAGCGCAGGGAGCAATCAGCCCCAGCATTTT.

This clonotype was observed a handful of times. The chain joins TRBV24-1 to TRBJ1-2; D perhaps matches TRBD1 (5 bases). The germline CDR1 and CDR2 sequences are KGHDR and SFDVKD. The CDR3 contains 15 residues. Trimming cost V 0 bases and J 7 bases, with 14 bases left between them. CDR3 protein: CATSDLTGPGSGYTF. CDR3 nucleotide sequence: TGTGCCACCAGTGATTTGACGGGGCCTGGCAGTGGCTACACCTTC.

This clonotype was seen a handful of times. The chain combines TRBV29-1 with TRBJ1-1; 7 nucleotides agree with TRBD1. This CDR3 region has 13 residues. CDR1 SQVTM and CDR2 ANQGSEA come from the germline V gene. The V and J ends lost 6 bases and 2 bases, in that order; junction bases with no gene match: 6. The CDR3 sequence is CSVDTGVNTEAFF. CDR3 DNA sequence: TGCAGCGTGGATACAGGGGTTAACACTGAAGCTTTCTTT.

This clonotype came up once. The gene calls are TRBV25-1 and TRBJ2-3; 10 nucleotides align to TRBD2. V was pared by 6 bases and J by 2 bases, with 8 bases of the junction left unmatched. Germline lookup yields CDR1 MGHDK and CDR2 SYGVNS. The CDR3 has 16 amino acids. The CDR3 sequence: CASSQASGGLTDTQYF. The CDR3 nucleotides are TGTGCCAGCAGCCAAGCTAGCGGGGGCCTCACAGATACGCAGTATTTT.

V is TRBV2 and J is TRBJ1-5; 7 bases are a match to TRBD1. Germline V gene data show CDR1 as SNHLY and CDR2 as FYNNEI. This CDR3 is 14 amino acids long. V trimming: 4 bases; J trimming: 5 bases; junction bases outside the gene matches: 5. CDR3 in DNA: TGTGCCAGCAGTGCTTCGCAGGGGGATCAGCCCCAGCATTTT. This encodes CASSASQGDQPQHF.